The rows below give T cell receptor beta chains drawn from one sample of a study of cytomegalovirus exposure and HLA in healthy donors. Some clones are missing from TCRdb's copy, which holds only in-frame ones; the method was immunoSEQ multiplex PCR. In the table there are tens of thousands of clones, around three quarters of which are singletons. The sample consisted of PBMCs. All receptors derive from a man aged 35 to 55 in good health and CMV-seronegative. CDR3s include the opening cysteine and the closing phenylalanine or tryptophan. Fields, in order: J gene, V gene, CDR3 protein.

TRBJ2-1,TRBV30,CAWSGPSGTYNEQFF
TRBJ1-5,TRBV7-6,CASSLGTANQPQHF
TRBJ2-3,TRBV6-6,CASSLRQGVSTDTQYF
TRBJ2-7,TRBV28,CASSSGRVYEQYF
TRBJ1-1,TRBV5-1,CASSLEGEEAFF
TRBJ2-2,TRBV6-6,CASSYLVAISGELFF
TRBJ1-5,TRBV18,CASSPGTIDSNQPQHF
TRBJ2-7,TRBV4-2,CASSQVGTTYEQYF
TRBJ2-5,TRBV2,CASTSREGETQYF
TRBJ2-5,TRBV5-5,CASSRTSGRDQETQYF
-,TRBV16,CASSHLGTYEQYF
TRBJ1-1,TRBV2,CASSVGTGFTEAFF
TRBJ2-1,TRBV2,CASSEALLGGNEQFF
TRBJ1-2,TRBV7-9,CASSLASGRDWGYTF
TRBJ1-1,TRBV29-1,CSVGRDLGAFF
TRBJ2-3,TRBV28,CASSPRLAGGPDTQYF
TRBJ2-3,TRBV2,CASSEVTAGRINTQYF
TRBJ2-5,TRBV5-1,CASRNILQAGGQETQYF
TRBJ2-1,TRBV14,CASSQGDTRYNEQFF
TRBJ1-1,TRBV30,CAWIRTTGMNTEAFF
TRBJ1-2,TRBV9,CASSATGGHYGYTF
TRBJ2-5,TRBV6-6,CASSASGGGGGTQYF
TRBJ2-5,TRBV7-9,CASSLADRQRHLQNF
TRBJ2-3,TRBV7-2,CASSPQGQQYF
TRBJ2-1,TRBV6-5,CASSYTPPGRAGQFF
TRBJ2-6,TRBV10-3,CAISDPRGTGANVLTF
TRBJ2-7,TRBV30,CACPRGSEQYF
TRBJ2-1,TRBV20-1,CSAYKDNEQFF
TRBJ1-3,TRBV2,CASRQQGAAGNTIYF
TRBJ2-7,TRBV27,CASSSGTGGDEQYF
TRBJ2-5,TRBV7-2,CASSFGPGGETQYF
TRBJ2-7,TRBV19,CASSAGGGLSYEQYF
TRBJ2-7,TRBV28,CASSLSAGAQQVQYF
TRBJ2-5,TRBV30,CAWSLRSLLARQETQYF
TRBJ2-3,TRBV14,CASSLLDRARTDTQYF
TRBJ1-1,TRBV27,CASSFQGLRSNTEAFF
TRBJ1-6,TRBV27,CASSFKGSTRSYNSPLHF
TRBJ2-7,TRBV7-2,CASSLAAGGRQYF
TRBJ2-1,TRBV28,CASIRGRDNEQFF
TRBJ2-5,TRBV7-8,CASSIGTAETQYF
TRBJ1-5,TRBV27,CASAHRDSNQPQHF
TRBJ1-2,TRBV2,CASSEAGFYYGYTF
TRBJ1-5,TRBV19,CASQRDSNQPQHF
TRBJ2-3,TRBV6-6,CASREFKGPSTDTQYF
TRBJ2-7,TRBV19,CASREDRDSYEQYF
TRBJ1-1,TRBV12-2,CASRLAVGSLSNTEAFF